These 3 T cell receptor beta chains share one sample of origin, sequenced in a study of cytomegalovirus exposure and HLA in healthy donors. The PCR made use of 60 Vbeta and 13 Jbeta primers. The data were produced by immunoSEQ multiplex PCR, yet TCRdb's version contains in-frame clones alone and is incomplete. This table holds some 70,000 clones, less than 70% found once. The sample consisted of PBMCs. These TCRs come from a woman in her 30s in good health and CMV-seronegative.

The chain combines TRBV11-2 with TRBJ2-2; TRBD2 agrees at 13 bases. The junction had 3 bases not matched to a gene; V was cut back by 1 base and J by 4 bases. Germline CDR1 SGHAT, CDR2 FQNNGV. CDR3 size: 17 residues. CDR3 DNA: TGTGCCAGCAGCTTAGGAAGACTAGCGGGGGGCACCGGGGAGCTGTTTTTT. The encoded protein is CASSLGRLAGGTGELFF.

The chain combines TRBV28 with TRBJ1-1; perhaps TRBD1 as D (5 bases). The CDR3 has 14 residues. V lost 7 bases, J lost 6 bases, and 18 bases lay in between. Germline V gene data show CDR1 as MDHEN and CDR2 as SYDVKM. DNA of the CDR3: TGTGCCAGCACCCTACACGGGGACTGGGCTGAAGCTTTCTTT. Protein product: CASTLHGDWAEAFF.

On this clone itself: At one boundary the junction diverges from the germline segment, which might be a read error. The chain is built from TRBV2 and TRBJ2-3; weak D call: TRBD2 (7 bases). Germline CDR1 reads SNHLY; CDR2 reads FYNNEI. This CDR3 has 14 amino acids. CDR3 DNA sequence: TGTGCCACCAGTAGGGGGGGGAGCACAGATACGCAGTATTTT. Translation gives CATSRGGSTDTQYF.